The entry below gives a single T cell receptor (beta chain) sequence along with its context. The antigen is undetermined. The entry originates in a study of cytomegalovirus exposure and HLA in healthy donors. PCR involved 60 Vbeta and 13 Jbeta primers. Method: immunoSEQ multiplex PCR; TCRdb's copy keeps in-frame clones and lacks some. Of some 130,000 clones listed, 75% to 85% are singletons. This CDR3 is built from 12 residues. Between the trimmed V and J ends, which lost 0 bases and 7 bases, there was a span of 7 bases. Looked up from germline, CDR1 is SEHNR and CDR2 is FQNEAQ (reference sequence). General study points: Listed as cytomegalovirus-associated were 164 TCR beta chains.

Material for sequencing was PBMCs. J is TRBJ2-7 and V is TRBV7-9; possibly TRBD2 for D (5 bases). This clonotype originated in a woman aged 50 to 60 in good health and CMV-seropositive. CDR3 sequence reads: CASSLAEVEQYF. The CDR3 bases are TGTGCCAGCAGCTTAGCGGAGGTTGAGCAGTACTTC.